This is a list of T cell receptor beta chains from one sample in a study of post-analysis software for immune sequencing data. TCRdb re-called the PCR reads through MiXCR, storing one row per CDR3 protein. The table shows some 700,000 distinct CDR3 sequences, with around 60% occurring only once. Sequencing was performed on blood. The source of these receptors is a girl aged 2 to 9 with multiple sclerosis. The CDR3 runs from the conserved cysteine through the conserved F or W. D genes are given only for firm matches. Size is stated for part of the rows, as once, few or many counts, or as a class when the clone is expanded.

-	TRBJ1-4	TRBV20-1	-	TGCAGTGCTAGAGTGGCAGAAAAACTGTTTTTT	CSARVAEKLFF
TRBD2	TRBJ2-1	TRBV9	once	TGTGCCAGCAGCGCTAGCCCAGGGCGGGAGTCGGAGAATGAGCAGTTCTTC	CASSASPGRESENEQFF
-	TRBJ2-7	TRBV7-2	-	TGTGCCAGCAGCTTAGATGCCGGCAGGGAGCAGTACTTC	CASSLDAGREQYF
-	TRBJ2-1	TRBV20-1	-	TGCAGTGCTAGAGTTCCCCCCGATGAGCAGTTCTTC	CSARVPPDEQFF
-	TRBJ2-5	TRBV6-2/TRBV6-3	-	TGTGCCAACTACACAAAAGGGACCCAGTACTTC	CANYTKGTQYF
-	TRBJ2-7	TRBV7-9	-	TGTGCCAGCAGCTTAGTCGACGGGGAGCAGTACTTC	CASSLVDGEQYF
-	TRBJ2-3	TRBV15	-	TGTGCCACCAGCAGAGATACCGGCTTAGATACGCAGTATTTT	CATSRDTGLDTQYF
-	TRBJ2-2	TRBV6-2/TRBV6-3	-	TGTGCCAAACGGGGCCCAACCGGGGAGCTGTTTTTT	CAKRGPTGELFF
-	TRBJ2-5	TRBV29-1	many	TGCAGCGTTAAACTAACCGGGGAGACCCAGTACTTC	CSVKLTGETQYF
-	TRBJ2-3	TRBV20-1	-	TGCAGTGCTAGAGATCACGATAGCACAGATACGCAGTATTTT	CSARDHDSTDTQYF
-	TRBJ1-2	TRBV4-1	-	TGCGCCAGCAGCCAAGATTCGACGGCCTATGGCTACACCTTC	CASSQDSTAYGYTF
-	TRBJ2-5	TRBV20-1	-	TGCAGTGCTAGAGGATGGTCGCTGACTACACCACGGGGAGAGACCCAGTACTTC	CSARGWSLTTPRGETQYF
-	TRBJ1-2	TRBV7-8	-	TGTGCCAGCAGCCAGAGGACACAGTCTAACTATGGCTACACCTTC	CASSQRTQSNYGYTF
TRBD2	TRBJ2-7	TRBV6-1	-	TGTGCCAGCAGACACACCGGACTAGCGGGAGGTACCTACGAGCAGTACTTC	CASRHTGLAGGTYEQYF
-	TRBJ2-7	TRBV7-3	-	TGTGCCAGCAGCTTAAACCCGGGTACCGAGCAGTACTTC	CASSLNPGTEQYF
-	TRBJ2-1	TRBV14	few	TGTGCCAGCAGCCTGGACCACGACTTCAATGAGCAGTTCTTC	CASSLDHDFNEQFF
-	TRBJ2-6	TRBV5-1	few	TGCGCCAGCAGCTTGCCCAGGGCTGGGGCCAACGTCCTGACTTTC	CASSLPRAGANVLTF
-	TRBJ2-2	TRBV5-1	-	TGCGCCAGCAGTATCGGCAGCACAAACACCGGGGAGCTGTTTTTT	CASSIGSTNTGELFF
TRBD1	TRBJ1-2	TRBV12-3/TRBV12-4	once	TGTGCCAGCAGTCAGCCAGAGACAGGGTACTATGGCTACACCTTC	CASSQPETGYYGYTF
TRBD2	TRBJ2-7	TRBV7-2	few	TGTGCCAGCAGCTTGGAGGGGCTAGCGGGGGGGTTCTCCTACGAGCAGTACTTC	CASSLEGLAGGFSYEQYF
TRBD1	TRBJ1-1	TRBV6-5	-	TGTGCCAGCAGTTACGTCGGGACAGGGGTTGCAACTGAAGCTTTCTTT	CASSYVGTGVATEAFF
-	TRBJ2-3	TRBV7-9	once	TGTGCCAGCAGCTTTGGGGGTGCCACAGATACGCAGTATTTT	CASSFGGATDTQYF
-	TRBJ1-2	TRBV29-1	few	TGCAGCGTTACGCCGCGCCTACAGGATAATGGGTACACCTTC	CSVTPRLQDNGYTF
TRBD2	TRBJ2-1	TRBV2	-	TGTGCCAGCAGTACCGGGACTAGCGGGGGAAGAGGATACAATGAGCAGTTCTTC	CASSTGTSGGRGYNEQFF
TRBD1	TRBJ1-1	TRBV7-8	few	TGTGCCAGCAGCCCTACAGGGGTAGTTGAAGCTTTCTTT	CASSPTGVVEAFF
TRBD2	TRBJ2-1	TRBV11-2	-	TGTGCCAGCAGCTCGATCCGAAAGACTAGCGGGGTCGACAATGAGCAGTTCTTC	CASSSIRKTSGVDNEQFF
TRBD2	TRBJ2-5	TRBV19	once	TGTGCCAGTAGTATAAGGCGGACTAGTGGCCAAGAGACCCAGTACTTC	CASSIRRTSGQETQYF
-	TRBJ2-1	TRBV28	-	TGTGCCAGCAGTCCCCCCGGGGCCTACAATGAGCAGTTCTTC	CASSPPGAYNEQFF
-	TRBJ1-1	TRBV24-1	-	TGTGCCACCAGTGACCCCCTAGCGAACACTGAAGCTTTCTTT	CATSDPLANTEAFF
-	TRBJ2-3	TRBV20-1	-	TGCAGTGCTAGAGAGGAACATCGCACAGATACGCAGTATTTT	CSAREEHRTDTQYF
-	TRBJ1-1	TRBV29-1	-	TGCAGCGCCAAACTAGGGAACGGGAACACTGAAGCTTTCTTT	CSAKLGNGNTEAFF
-	TRBJ2-7	TRBV20-1	-	TGCAGTGCTAATGCGGGTTCCCTCTACGAGCAGTACTTC	CSANAGSLYEQYF
TRBD1	TRBJ2-1	TRBV10-3	-	TGTGCCATCCTAAGACAGGGGGACAATGAGCAGTTCTTC	CAILRQGDNEQFF
TRBD2	TRBJ2-3	TRBV20-1	-	TGCAGTGCTAGAGATCGTATAGTAGCGGGTCAAGATACGCAGTATTTT	CSARDRIVAGQDTQYF
-	TRBJ1-1	TRBV10-2	-	TGCGCCAGCAGTGAGATGGGCCTGGGCCTCATGAACACTGAAGCTTTCTTT	CASSEMGLGLMNTEAFF
TRBD1	TRBJ2-3	TRBV10-2	-	TGCGCCAGCAGTGGGGGACAGGGTCCAATCACAGATACGCAGTATTTT	CASSGGQGPITDTQYF
TRBD2	TRBJ2-5	TRBV5-6	few	TGTGCCAGCAGCAAGACTAGCGGGGGCCGGTACCAAGAGACCCAGTACTTC	CASSKTSGGRYQETQYF
-	TRBJ2-1	TRBV20-1	once	TGCAGTGCTAGAGAATACGGGACCCCGCGGGCCAATGAGCAGTTCTTC	CSAREYGTPRANEQFF
-	TRBJ1-2	TRBV5-5	-	TGTGCCAGCAGCCAGGAGGGGCATGGCTACACCTTC	CASSQEGHGYTF
-	TRBJ1-2	TRBV4-1	-	TGCGCCAGCAGCCAAGAGCGAGCTGGACAGTGGCATGATGGCTACACCTTC	CASSQERAGQWHDGYTF
-	TRBJ1-2	TRBV12-3/TRBV12-4	-	TGTGCCAGCAGTTTAGCCCGGACGGGGGATGGCTACACCTTC	CASSLARTGDGYTF
-	TRBJ1-2	TRBV10-3	-	TGTGCCATCAGTGATGGGGAGCTAGCTAACTATGGCTACACCTTC	CAISDGELANYGYTF
-	TRBJ2-1	TRBV5-1	few	TGCGCCAGCAGCTTGGCCCCTCTAGCACAAAGCTCCTACAATGAGCAGTTCTTC	CASSLAPLAQSSYNEQFF
TRBD2	TRBJ2-7	TRBV4-1	few	TGCGCCAGCAGCCCCAAATTAATTCGACTAGCGGGAGGATGGGAGCAGTACTTC	CASSPKLIRLAGGWEQYF
TRBD2	TRBJ2-1	TRBV29-1	few	TGCAGCGTTGAACCCCTAGCGGGAGGGCCTTTCTACAATGAGCAGTTCTTC	CSVEPLAGGPFYNEQFF
-	TRBJ1-1	TRBV30	once	TGTGCCTGGAGTGGACGGAGGAACACTGAAGCTTTCTTT	CAWSGRRNTEAFF
-	TRBJ1-2	TRBV29-1	-	TGCAGCGTTGAAGATAGGGGCGTAGGTGGCTACACCTTC	CSVEDRGVGGYTF
-	TRBJ2-7	TRBV11-2	-	TGTGCCAGCAGCTCCTGGACGGAATCCTACGAGCAGTACTTC	CASSSWTESYEQYF
-	TRBJ2-1	TRBV12-3/TRBV12-4	few	TGTGCCAGCAGTTTAGCCGGATGGGACAATGAGCAGTTCTTC	CASSLAGWDNEQFF
TRBD1	TRBJ1-2	TRBV4-2	-	TGTGCCAGCAGCCAAGTGGGGACAGACTATGGCTACACCTTC	CASSQVGTDYGYTF
TRBD1	TRBJ1-1	TRBV20-1	-	TGCAGTGCCTCCAATCCCTCGACAGGGCGGCCTGAAGCTTTCTTT	CSASNPSTGRPEAFF
-	TRBJ1-2	TRBV28	few	TGTGCCAGCAGACGAGACGGCAACTATGGCTACACCTTC	CASRRDGNYGYTF
TRBD1	TRBJ1-6	TRBV12-3/TRBV12-4	-	TGTGCCAGCAGTGCGACAGGGCCTCCTTCACCCCTCCACTTT	CASSATGPPSPLHF
TRBD2	TRBJ2-7	TRBV3-1	-	TGTGCCAGCAGCCAAGAGGCCCGCGGGAGGTTTTACGAGCAGTACTTC	CASSQEARGRFYEQYF
-	TRBJ2-6	TRBV5-1	few	TGCGCCAGCAGCTTGGTTGCGAGCTCTGGGGCCAACGTCCTGACTTTC	CASSLVASSGANVLTF
-	TRBJ1-5	TRBV11-2	-	TGTGCCAGCAGCTTAGAGAGGACGCAGCCCCAGCATTTT	CASSLERTQPQHF
TRBD2	TRBJ2-7	TRBV29-1	-	TGCAGCGTTACAGCGGGGTCATATTACGAGCAGTACTTC	CSVTAGSYYEQYF
-	TRBJ1-5	TRBV6-1	-	TGTGCCAGCAGTGTCGCCGGGAGGGGTAGCAATCAGCCCCAGCATTTT	CASSVAGRGSNQPQHF
TRBD1	TRBJ2-1	TRBV5-1	once	TGCGCCAGCAGCTGCCCGCGACGGGACAGGGGTTACAATGAGCAGTTCTTC	CASSCPRRDRGYNEQFF